This entry is about one TCR beta chain. No antigen is known for it. TCRdb itself ran the 5' RACE reads through MiXCR, one entry per CDR3 protein. Found here are fewer than 550,000 distinct CDR3 sequences, roughly an eighth of them singletons; the top ten hold about 1%. This CDR3 has 14 amino acids. Between the trimmed V and J ends, which lost 2 bases and 5 bases, there was a span of 12 bases. Germline V gene lookup returns CDR1 MNHEY and CDR2 SVGAGI. The sample originates from a study of identical twins. Study-wide results and caveats: Insertions ran lower in abundant cord blood beta clonotypes, though not in memory repertoires.

The same data also went into a second study, on yellow fever vaccine responses in identical twins.

This chain joins TRBV6-5 and TRBJ2-5, with unresolved D. Sequenced material: CD4+ T cells sorted from blood. The TCR comes from a woman aged 18-35 years in good health. The CDR3 loop reads CASSYGVHEETQYF. The CDR3 nucleotides are TGTGCCAGCAGTTACGGGGTGCATGAGGAGACCCAGTACTTC.